These 9 T cell receptor beta chains originate from one sample sequenced in a study of blood T cell repertoires in COVID-19 (dated by TCRdb to 2018 to 2020). Libraries were prepared through the immunoSEQ multiplex PCR assay. The table comes from immuneACCESS by way of TCRdb, which keeps in-frame sequences with V and J called. Part of the clones is missing from these tables; in studies checked, under half for an unresolved V gene and the rest for unknown reasons. Across this sample there are approximately 180,000 clones, with roughly 85% seen only once. Over 2.5% of the sample rests with the top ten. The source material was peripheral blood. The receptors were gathered from a man in his sixties with acute or convalescent COVID-19.

This rearrangement joins TRBV10-3 to TRBJ2-1, with 7 positions matching TRBD2. The CDR3 has 16 amino acids. Trimming at V came to 0 bases and at J to 7 bases, leaving 9 bases not matched to a gene. Germline CDR1 and CDR2: ENHRY and SYGVKD. The CDR3 sequence is CAISESNSGQKNEQFF. The CDR3 region has the DNA TGTGCCATCAGTGAGTCTAATAGCGGGCAAAAAAATGAGCAGTTCTTC.

The rearrangement joins TRBV18 to TRBJ2-4; TRBD2 is a possible D gene (6 bases). The germline gives CDR1 KGHSH, CDR2 LQKENI. V lost 0 bases to trimming and J lost 0 bases, with 9 bases between them. CDR3 size: 16 residues. The CDR3 region is CASSPPQGLAKNIQYF. As DNA, the CDR3 is TGTGCCAGCTCACCACCGCAGGGACTAGCCAAAAACATTCAGTACTTC.

This chain joins TRBV29-1 and TRBJ2-1, with D possibly TRBD1 on 6 matching bases. V was cut by 3 bases and J by 9 bases, with 9 bases left in between. The CDR3 has 11 residues. CDR1 and CDR2 from the germline V gene are SQVTM and ANQGSEA. CDR3 residues: CSVDRGTEQFF. CDR3 coding DNA: TGCAGCGTTGATAGGGGGACTGAGCAGTTCTTC.

The V gene is TRBV5-4, the J gene TRBJ2-7; 8 nucleotides line up with TRBD2. The CDR3 extends over 16 amino acids. With V trimmed by 4 bases and J by 1 base, 10 bases remained unmatched. The germline V gene has CDR1 SGHNT and CDR2 YYREEE (reference sequence). CDR3 in amino acids: CASSMGTGGLSYEQYF. Written as DNA, the CDR3 is TGTGCCAGCAGCATGGGAACGGGAGGGTTGTCCTACGAGCAGTACTTC.

The chain couples TRBV5-1 to TRBJ1-3; the match to TRBD1 covers 7 bases. J was trimmed by 0 bases and V by 2 bases; bases with no gene match: 5. The CDR3 is 16 amino acids. Germline-derived CDR1 and CDR2 are SGHRS and YFSETQ. CDR3 coding DNA: TGCGCCAGCAGCTTCAGGGGGTTAGACTCTGGAAACACCATATATTTT. Translating gives CASSFRGLDSGNTIYF.

This chain links TRBV5-8 with TRBJ2-4; D unresolved. V was trimmed by 6 bases and J by 3 bases, leaving 10 bases between them. CDR1 SGHTS and CDR2 YDEGEE come from the germline V gene. The CDR3 extends over 13 amino acids. The CDR3 spells CASNTADKNIQYF. CDR3 in DNA: TGTGCCAGCAACACAGCCGACAAAAACATTCAGTACTTC. Based on the CDR3 plus reference TRBV5-8 and TRBJ2-4, the full variable domain is EAGVTQSPTHLIKTRGQQATLRCSPISGHTSVYWYQQALGLGLQFLLWYDEGEERNRGNFPPRFSGRQFPNYSSELNVNALELEDSALYLCASNTADKNIQYFGAGTRLSVL.

The chain employs TRBV2 and TRBJ1-5; 7 bases map to TRBD1. Per germline, CDR1 SNHLY and CDR2 FYNNEI. The CDR3 contains 13 residues. J lost 5 bases, V lost 4 bases, and 2 bases had no gene match. The CDR3 DNA reads as TGTGCCAGCAGTGGACAGGGAGATCAGCCCCAGCATTTT. Residues: CASSGQGDQPQHF.

The chain carries TRBV5-1 and TRBJ2-1, with 9 bases fitting TRBD1. CDR1 and CDR2 (germline): SGHRS, YFSETQ. The J segment lost 10 bases and the V segment lost 0 bases, leaving 8 bases of the junction unmatched. The CDR3 covers 15 residues. The CDR3 DNA reads as TGCGCCAGCAGCTTGGCGGGACAGGGTCTCAACGAGCAGTTCTTC. It is translated as CASSLAGQGLNEQFF.

This clone has more than one count but fewer than ten. The CDR3 DNA is TGTGCCAGCAGCCAAGGCTACAGGAAGAATGAAGCTTTCTTT. Residues: CASSQGYRKNEAFF. The rearrangement uses TRBV3-1 (or the pseudogene TRBV3-2) and TRBJ1-1, with D possibly matching TRBD1 (5 bases). This CDR3 is 14 amino acids long. Trimming removed 1 base from V and 7 bases from J, with 13 bases in between. Germline V gene data show CDR1 as LGHDT and CDR2 as YNNKEL (reference sequence).